This entry describes one T cell receptor (beta chain). J was trimmed by 4 bases and V by 3 bases; bases with no gene match: 7. The CDR3 sequence is 17 residues long. The germline V gene has CDR1 KGHSH and CDR2 LQKENI. Libraries were prepared by immunoSEQ multiplex PCR; TCRdb keeps only in-frame clonotypes and omits some of them. Of approximately 300,000 clones in the sample, roughly 90% were seen once. These data are taken from a study of blood T cell repertoires in COVID-19. The V gene is TRBV18, the J gene TRBJ2-5, with 14 bases matching TRBD2. Sequenced material: PBMCs or T cells enriched from blood (not recorded which). This clonotype was obtained from a man in his sixties who had recovered from COVID-19. The CDR3 DNA is TGTGCCAGCTCACCTCGGACTAGCGGGAGGATTGGAGAGACCCAGTACTTC. It translates to CASSPRTSGRIGETQYF.